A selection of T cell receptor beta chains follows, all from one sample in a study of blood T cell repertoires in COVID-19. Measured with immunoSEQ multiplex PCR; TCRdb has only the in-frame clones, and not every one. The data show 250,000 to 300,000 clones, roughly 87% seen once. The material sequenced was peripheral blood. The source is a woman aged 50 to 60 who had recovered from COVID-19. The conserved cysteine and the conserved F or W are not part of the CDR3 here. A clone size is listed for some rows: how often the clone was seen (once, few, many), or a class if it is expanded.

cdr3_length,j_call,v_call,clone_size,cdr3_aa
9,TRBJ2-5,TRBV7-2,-,ASSPSETQY
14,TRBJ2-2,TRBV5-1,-,ASSPRQGPNTGELF
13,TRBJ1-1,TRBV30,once,AWRFSGGMNTEAF
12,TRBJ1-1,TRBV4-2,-,ASSAGGENTEAF
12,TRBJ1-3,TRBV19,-,ASSSGQSGNTIY
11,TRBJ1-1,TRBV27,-,ASSSRGNTEAF
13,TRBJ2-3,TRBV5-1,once,ASSLAHGGTDTQY
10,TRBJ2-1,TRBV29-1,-,SVATGVNEQF
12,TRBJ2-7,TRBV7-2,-,ASKPQIDSYEQY
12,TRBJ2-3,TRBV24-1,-,ATSDRGRTDTQY
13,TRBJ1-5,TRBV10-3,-,AISEWGVGNQPQH
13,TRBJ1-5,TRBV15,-,ATSFWTGDNQPQH
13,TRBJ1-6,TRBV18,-,ASSPGSNRNSPLH
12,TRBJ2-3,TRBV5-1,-,ASKRRASTDTQY
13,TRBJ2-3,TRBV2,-,ASKAGRGPTDTQY
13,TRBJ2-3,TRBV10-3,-,AISRQGASTDTQY
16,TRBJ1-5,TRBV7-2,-,ASSSPEGGSAGNQPQH
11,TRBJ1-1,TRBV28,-,ASSLFQDRVAF
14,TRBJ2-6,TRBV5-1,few,ASSMTGLSGANVLT
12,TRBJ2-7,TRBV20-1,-,SASRGGVLDEQY
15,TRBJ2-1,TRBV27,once,ASSLWFRSSSYNEQF
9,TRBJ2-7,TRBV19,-,ASRGGTEQY
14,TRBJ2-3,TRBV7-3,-,ASSLGSGRYTDTQY
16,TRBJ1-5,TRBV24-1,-,ATSDPSVGGQENQPQH
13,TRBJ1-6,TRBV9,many,ASSVLGGEGSPLH
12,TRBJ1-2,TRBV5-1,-,ASTSTATGYGYT
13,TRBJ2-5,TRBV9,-,ASSVGQGPQETQY
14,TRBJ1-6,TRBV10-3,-,AISERAGRSNSPLH
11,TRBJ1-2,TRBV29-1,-,SAGTGGVLGYT
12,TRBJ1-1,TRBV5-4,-,ASSFKHSNTEAF
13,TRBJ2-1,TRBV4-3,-,ASSQDWGSNNEQF
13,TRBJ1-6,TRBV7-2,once,ASSPGQGFDSPLH
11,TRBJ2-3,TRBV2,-,ASSDRVGDTQY
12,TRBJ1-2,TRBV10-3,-,AISGQGVGYGYT
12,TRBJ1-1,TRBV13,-,ASSVLLSGTEAF
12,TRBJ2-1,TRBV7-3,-,ASSLAGGLYEQF
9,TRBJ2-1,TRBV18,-,ASPRGDEQF
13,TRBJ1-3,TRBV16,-,ASSQSGLSGNTIY
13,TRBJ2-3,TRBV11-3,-,ASSHPISGSDTQY
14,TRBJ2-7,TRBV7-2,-,ASSAQPGQGGSEQY
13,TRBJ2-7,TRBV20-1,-,SASSGRPSGGEQY
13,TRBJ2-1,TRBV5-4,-,ASSLPSGAIGEQF
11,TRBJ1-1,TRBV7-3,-,ASSLIKNTEAF
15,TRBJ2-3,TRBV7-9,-,ASSLVSGRRGSDTQY
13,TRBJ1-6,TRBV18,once,ASSPRDTGNSPLH
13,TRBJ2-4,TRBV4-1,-,ASSHPRGSKNIQY